There are a few counts of the clone carrying this T cell receptor beta chain. In the same sample, other DNA sequences code for this CDR3. Treatment indicated: oral pan-JAK inhibitor, 5-10 mg twice daily. CDR1 is SNHLY, CDR2 FYNNEI, per germline. The junction had 11 bases not matched to a gene; V was cut back by 11 bases and J by 2 bases. The CDR3 consists of 14 residues. RNA extraction was followed by reverse transcription into cDNA, which acted as the sequencing template. Assay used: immunoSEQ multiplex PCR; TCRdb lists only in-frame clones, some missing. The sample contains approximately 280,000 clones, roughly 64% of which appear only once. These data come from a study of CD8+ T cells in alopecia areata.

The input for sequencing was CD4+ T cells sorted from blood, taken at week 24, from a patient treated with tofacitinib. The chain employs TRBV2 and TRBJ2-7; TRBD1 aligns across 8 bases. The clonotype comes from a human donor with alopecia areata. In DNA, the CDR3 is TGTGCCTCATCCCCCGGGACAGGAGCCTACGAGCAGTACTTC. It codes for CASSPGTGAYEQYF.